This passage covers 30 T cell receptor beta chains from one sample sequenced in a study of blood T cell repertoires in COVID-19. TCRdb keeps only in-frame clones here, not all; method: immunoSEQ multiplex PCR. The sample records 45,000 to 55,000 clones, roughly four fifths being singletons. The sequenced material came from peripheral blood. Receptors were obtained from a man between 60 and 75 years old with active COVID-19.

The rearrangement links TRBV13 to TRBJ1-2; tentative D call: TRBD1 (5 bases). The V and J ends lost 3 bases and 8 bases respectively, with 13 bases between them. Germline values: CDR1 PRHDT, CDR2 FYEKMQ (reference sequence). The CDR3 contains 13 residues. The CDR3 sequence is CASSFRPGQGYTF. The CDR3, as DNA: TGTGCCAGCAGCTTCCGGCCAGGGCAAGGCTACACCTTC.

The chain has TRBV5-1 and TRBJ1-2; tentatively, D is TRBD1 (5 bases). V lost 5 bases, J lost 2 bases, and 13 bases lay in between. The CDR3 length is 14 residues. CDR1 and CDR2 (germline): SGHRS, YFSETQ. CDR3 bases: TGCGCCAGCAGACGGACGGGGGGGAACTATGGCTACACCTTC. Protein: CASRRTGGNYGYTF.

This chain joins TRBV19 and TRBJ2-3; 8 bases map to TRBD1. This CDR3 is built from 15 residues. J gave up 0 bases and V 6 bases, and 5 bases lay outside the gene matches. In germline, CDR1 is LNHDA, CDR2 SQIVND (reference sequence). The DNA of the CDR3 is TGTGCCAGTAGAGAGACAGGGGTTAGCACAGATACGCAGTATTTT. Protein product: CASRETGVSTDTQYF.

The gene calls are TRBV4-1 and TRBJ2-1; 7 bases align to TRBD1. This CDR3 is 17 amino acids long. Germline V lookup: CDR1 MGHRA, CDR2 YSYEKL. V shed 3 bases and J 4 bases; nucleotides not matched to a gene: 12. The CDR3 DNA is TGCGCCAGCAGCCAGGACAGTCCGGGACAGCCTTACAATGAGCAGTTCTTC. Protein product: CASSQDSPGQPYNEQFF.

The chain couples TRBV3-1 (or the pseudogene TRBV3-2) to TRBJ2-5; 11 bases agree with TRBD2. V lost 0 bases, J lost 0 bases, and 6 bases stayed unmatched. Germline loops: CDR1 LGHDT, CDR2 YNNKEL (reference sequence). The CDR3 is 18 residues long. CDR3 sequence (DNA): TGTGCCAGCAGCCAAGATCTAGCGGGGGGCCTGTACCAAGAGACCCAGTACTTC. Amino acids: CASSQDLAGGLYQETQYF.

This clone was seen just once. This rearrangement joins TRBV30 to TRBJ2-1, with a tentative D call TRBD1 (6 bases). Germline CDR1 reads GTSNPN; CDR2 reads SVGIG (reference sequence). V was pared by 0 bases and J by 6 bases, with 12 bases between. This CDR3 region has 14 residues. CDR3 DNA: TGTGCCTGGAGTGTAGGGGCAGGGGTCAATGAGCAGTTCTTC. Its translation is CAWSVGAGVNEQFF.

DNA for the CDR3: TGTGCCTGGAGGGGACTAGCGGGGAGGACAGATACGCAGTATTTT. Its translation: CAWRGLAGRTDTQYF. This chain connects TRBV30 to TRBJ2-3; 13 bases are shared with TRBD2. The CDR3 has 15 amino acids. V lost 3 bases to trimming and J lost 3 bases; unmatched junction nucleotides: 3. Germline V gives CDR1 GTSNPN, CDR2 SVGIG (reference sequence).

This clone was counted only a few times. The chain has TRBV5-1 and TRBJ1-6, with D perhaps TRBD1 (6 bases). Germline CDR1 and CDR2: SGHRS and YFSETQ. The CDR3 loop spans 16 amino acids. With 5 bases removed from V and 1 base from J, the gap between germline ends came to 13 bases. The CDR3: CASRDRLRSYNSPLHF. As DNA, the CDR3 is TGCGCCAGCAGGGACAGACTACGGTCCTATAATTCACCCCTCCACTTT.

This sequence joins TRBV3-1 (or the pseudogene TRBV3-2) and TRBJ2-7, with D possibly TRBD1 on 6 matching bases. Germline values: CDR1 LGHDT, CDR2 YNNKEL (reference sequence). With 0 bases removed from V and 2 bases from J, the gap between germline ends came to 17 bases. The CDR3 contains 17 residues. This CDR3 reads CASSQDLTWGTTYEQYF. The CDR3 DNA is TGTGCCAGCAGCCAAGATCTTACCTGGGGGACAACCTACGAGCAGTACTTC.

This rearrangement joins TRBV6-6 to TRBJ2-7; TRBD2 matches at 7 bases. Germline trimming cut 2 bases from V and 6 bases from J; bases unmatched to any gene: 10. CDR1 and CDR2 (germline): MNHNY, SVGAGI (reference sequence). The CDR3 sequence is 15 residues long. DNA of the CDR3: TGTGCCAGCAGTTACCGTGTGGGAGGGCCCCTCGAGCAGTACTTC. Amino acid sequence: CASSYRVGGPLEQYF.

This sequence joins TRBV27 and TRBJ1-2; TRBD1 is a possible D gene (6 bases). Germline CDR1 MNHEY, CDR2 SMNVEV (reference sequence). The CDR3 is 18 amino acids. V was cut by 7 bases and J by 0 bases, with 24 bases left in between. CDR3 bases: TGTGCCAGCACCCCGGGGGGGCGGGGAAAGGGAACTAACTATGGCTACACCTTC. The encoded protein is CASTPGGRGKGTNYGYTF.

The chain employs TRBV11-2 and TRBJ2-2; D gene unclear. V gave up 1 base and J gave up 4 bases, with 10 bases separating them. The germline V gene has CDR1 SGHAT and CDR2 FQNNGV. The CDR3 length is 15 residues. CDR3 in amino acids: CASSLVQTLTGELFF. The CDR3 DNA sequence: TGTGCCAGCAGCTTAGTGCAGACTCTCACCGGGGAGCTGTTTTTT.

This rearrangement joins TRBV6-1 to TRBJ1-4; no reliable D call. V was clipped by 2 bases and J by 8 bases, with 15 bases between them. The CDR3 loop spans 15 amino acids. The germline V gene has CDR1 MNHNS and CDR2 SASEGT. For the CDR3, the DNA is TGTGCCAGCAGTGAATTGGCCGGCAGAGGGGAAAAACTGTTTTTT. Protein sequence: CASSELAGRGEKLFF.

This clone turned up a few times. The chain employs TRBV19 and TRBJ1-6; tentative D call: TRBD1 (6 bases). This CDR3 has 14 amino acids. V shed 5 bases and J shed 10 bases, with 15 bases lying between them. Germline V gene sequence: CDR1 LNHDA, CDR2 SQIVND (reference sequence). The CDR3 DNA follows: TGTGCCAGTAGTCTAACAGGGACGGTGTCACCCCTCCACTTT. Amino acids: CASSLTGTVSPLHF.

This chain joins TRBV2 and TRBJ2-1, with TRBD2 matching over 10 bases. In germline, CDR1 is SNHLY, CDR2 FYNNEI. This CDR3 region has 15 residues. V shed 7 bases, J shed 7 bases, and the junction held 10 bases outside the gene matches. The CDR3 reads CASISGRAYRNEQFF. CDR3 in DNA: TGTGCCAGCATAAGCGGGAGGGCCTATCGGAATGAGCAGTTCTTC.

Only a few counts were recorded for this clone. V usage is TRBV18 and J usage is TRBJ2-7, with D possibly matching TRBD1 (5 bases). Germline lookup yields CDR1 KGHSH and CDR2 LQKENI. The V end was cut by 3 bases, the J end by 7 bases, with 16 bases between. CDR3 length: 14 residues. The CDR3 sequence is CASSPLGASSEQYF. CDR3 coding DNA: TGTGCCAGCTCACCGCTTGGGGCCTCTTCGGAGCAGTACTTC.

In this sample, this clone turned up a few times. This chain joins TRBV24-1 and TRBJ2-5; no firm D call. The V end was cut by 6 bases, the J end by 0 bases, with 10 bases between. The V gene's germline CDR1 is KGHDR and CDR2 SFDVKD. The CDR3 totals 14 residues. The CDR3 spells CATSNTKHQETQYF. The CDR3 nucleotides read TGTGCCACCAGTAATACAAAACACCAAGAGACCCAGTACTTC.

The rearrangement uses TRBV6-5 and TRBJ2-7; TRBD2 might be the D (5 bases). Looked up from germline, CDR1 is MNHEY and CDR2 is SVGAGI. The CDR3 consists of 15 residues. Trimming pared 5 bases from V and 0 bases from J, leaving 14 bases between. The CDR3 bases are TGTGCCAGCAGTAGGACTGTCAGGAGCTCCTACGAGCAGTACTTC. It specifies CASSRTVRSSYEQYF.

The rearrangement joins TRBV7-2 to TRBJ1-3, with D uncertain. Trimming stripped 0 bases from V and 0 bases from J, with 9 bases between. Germline lookup yields CDR1 SGHTA and CDR2 FQGNSA. The CDR3 has 16 amino acids. Here the CDR3 DNA reads TGTGCCAGCAGCTTAGCGGGCAGCCGCTCTGGAAACACCATATATTTT. Amino acid sequence: CASSLAGSRSGNTIYF.

The gene calls are TRBV7-2 and TRBJ2-2; D not certain. CDR1 and CDR2 from the germline V gene are SGHTA and FQGNSA. Trimming cost V 1 base and J 1 base, with 7 bases left between them. This CDR3 region has 15 residues. The CDR3 loop reads CASSLGSMNTGELFF. CDR3 DNA sequence: TGTGCCAGCAGCTTAGGGAGCATGAACACCGGGGAGCTGTTTTTT.

The V and J genes are TRBV5-1 and TRBJ2-1; the D gene is possibly TRBD2 (6 bases). The germline gives CDR1 SGHRS, CDR2 YFSETQ. The CDR3 has 13 amino acids. Trimming pared 0 bases from V and 16 bases from J, leaving 17 bases between. CDR3 in DNA: TGCGCCAGCAGCTTGGGAGGAGGGACTTTTATCTTCTTC. Its translation: CASSLGGGTFIFF.

CDR3: CASTLTGQGTLWAFF. CDR3 bases: TGTGCCAGCACCCTAACCGGACAGGGGACGTTGTGGGCTTTCTTT. The chain links TRBV2 to TRBJ1-1; 9 bases align to TRBD1. Trimming took 7 bases from V and 11 from J; bases not matched to a gene: 17. The length of the CDR3 is 15 residues. Germline CDR1 SNHLY, CDR2 FYNNEI. Full variable domain (missing parts from reference TRBV2 and TRBJ1-1): EPEVTQTPSHQVTQMGQEVILRCVPISNHLYFYWYRQILGQKVEFLVSFYNNEISEKSEIFDDQFSVERPDGSNFTLKIRSTKLEDSAMYFCASTLTGQGTLWAFFGQGTRLTVV.

The chain links TRBV19 to TRBJ1-3; TRBD1 agrees at 9 bases. CDR1 is LNHDA and CDR2 is SQIVND in the germline V gene (reference sequence). The V segment lost 4 bases and the J segment 8 bases; nucleotides outside the gene matches: 9. The CDR3 covers 15 residues. The CDR3 sequence is CASSTGTGHRDTIYF. CDR3 in DNA: TGTGCCAGTAGTACCGGGACAGGGCATCGGGACACCATATATTTT.

The J gene is TRBJ2-1, the V gene TRBV4-1; 8 bases fit TRBD2. The CDR3 contains 17 residues. With 0 bases clipped from V and 6 bases from J, the junction kept 10 bases outside the gene matches. CDR1 and CDR2 (germline): MGHRA, YSYEKL. The CDR3 loop reads CASSQDQGSGRSNEQFF. As DNA, the CDR3 is TGCGCCAGCAGCCAAGATCAGGGCAGCGGGAGAAGCAATGAGCAGTTCTTC.

The V and J genes are TRBV3-1 (or the pseudogene TRBV3-2) and TRBJ2-5; 10 bases fit TRBD2. Germline trimming cut 0 bases from V and 4 bases from J; bases unmatched to any gene: 8. The CDR3 is 17 amino acids. Germline assignment: CDR1 LGHDT and CDR2 YNNKEL (reference sequence). The CDR3 region has the DNA TGTGCCAGCAGCCAAGATGAACTAGCGGGGAGGATAGAGACCCAGTACTTC. It codes for CASSQDELAGRIETQYF.

The gene calls are TRBV7-9 and TRBJ2-1; TRBD2 might be the D (7 bases). The CDR3 is made up of 15 amino acids. Deletions cut 5 bases from V and 7 bases from J, with 18 bases between. Germline-derived CDR1 and CDR2 are SEHNR and FQNEAQ (reference sequence). The CDR3 protein is CASSGGARSANEQFF. As DNA, the CDR3 is TGTGCCAGCAGCGGGGGGGCTAGATCGGCAAATGAGCAGTTCTTC.

This clone was found once. This chain uses TRBV5-4 with TRBJ2-7, with 8 nucleotides matching TRBD2. V lost 2 bases and J lost 2; bases outside the gene matches: 3. The germline CDR1 and CDR2 sequences are SGHNT and YYREEE (reference sequence). CDR3 length: 14 residues. Here the CDR3 reads CASSFGTRAYEQYF. CDR3 DNA sequence: TGTGCCAGCAGCTTCGGGACTAGGGCCTACGAGCAGTACTTC.

The CDR3 protein is CASIREAGEQYF. The CDR3 nucleotides are TGTGCCAGCATCCGTGAGGCGGGGGAGCAGTACTTC. The chain carries TRBV28 and TRBJ2-7, with D possibly matching TRBD2 (6 bases). CDR1 is MDHEN, CDR2 SYDVKM, per germline. This CDR3 is built from 12 residues. The V gene lost 7 bases and the J gene lost 7 bases, with 14 bases spanning the gap.

The genes are TRBV9 and TRBJ2-3; 9 bases fit TRBD2. J was trimmed by 2 bases and V by 4 bases; bases with no gene match: 5. Germline lookup yields CDR1 SGDLS and CDR2 YYNGEE. The CDR3 sequence is 15 residues long. The chain's CDR3 is CASSLRLAATDTQYF. In DNA form, the CDR3 reads TGTGCCAGCAGCCTCAGACTAGCGGCCACAGATACGCAGTATTTT.

The rearrangement uses TRBV19 and TRBJ2-2, with 9 bases identical to TRBD1. The germline V gene has CDR1 LNHDA and CDR2 SQIVND (reference sequence). Unmatched junction bases numbered 5, after V lost 10 bases and J lost 2 bases. The CDR3 is made up of 14 amino acids. CDR3 sequence reads: CATGDRANTGELFF. In nucleotides, the CDR3 is TGTGCCACTGGGGACAGGGCCAACACCGGGGAGCTGTTTTTT.